Following are 18 T cell receptor beta chains from one sample sequenced in a study of OX40 agonist ivuxolimab in advanced cancers. Only in-frame clones appear in the TCRdb table, and some are missing; sequencing was by immunoSEQ multiplex PCR. The data contain 65,000 or so clones, around four fifths of them seen just once; the ten biggest clones take up roughly 2.3%. The sample in question was CD4+ or CD8+ T cells sorted from blood, obtained in a trial of the OX40 agonist ivuxolimab. Every receptor here comes from an adult with an advanced solid tumor such as melanoma, head and neck, liver or kidney cancer.

The chain carries TRBV4-3 and TRBJ1-3, with D hard to call. Germline V lookup: CDR1 LGHNA, CDR2 YSLEER. V shed 2 bases and J shed 3 bases, with 17 bases lying between them. This CDR3 spans 17 amino acids. The CDR3 loop is CASSQSLNGGYGNTIYF. As DNA, the CDR3 is TGCGCCAGCAGCCAATCTCTCAATGGAGGGTATGGAAACACCATATATTTT.

This chain connects TRBV27 to TRBJ2-1; possible D gene TRBD2, 6 bases. Trimming took 2 bases from V and 9 from J, leaving 8 bases between them. Germline CDR1 is MNHEY and CDR2 is SMNVEV (reference sequence). This CDR3 is 12 amino acids long. CDR3 in amino acids: CASSLGAGEQFF. In DNA form, the CDR3 reads TGTGCCAGCAGTTTAGGAGCGGGTGAGCAGTTCTTC.

A few counts support this clone. J is TRBJ1-2 and V is TRBV18; D is unresolved. CDR3 size: 15 residues. The ends were cut back, 5 bases at V and 7 bases at J, with 20 bases in the middle. CDR1 is KGHSH, CDR2 LQKENI, per germline. CDR3 in DNA: TGTGCCAGCTCAGAAACGGACGGCGGCGTTGGTGGCTACACCTTC. Amino acid sequence: CASSETDGGVGGYTF.

V and J are TRBV2 and TRBJ1-1; TRBD1 is a possible D gene (5 bases). Germline V gene sequence: CDR1 SNHLY, CDR2 FYNNEI. Trimming removed 7 bases at V and 4 bases at J, with 13 bases between. This CDR3 contains 13 residues. The CDR3 nucleotides read TGTGCCAGCACCGGGGACTCTGGCACTGAAGCTTTCTTT. This encodes CASTGDSGTEAFF.

The genes are TRBV27 and TRBJ1-2, with 8 bases aligning to TRBD1. The trim removed 4 bases at V and 2 bases at J, leaving 6 bases unmatched. The germline gives CDR1 MNHEY, CDR2 SMNVEV (reference sequence). The CDR3 is 15 residues long. The CDR3 sequence is CASSSPGDRNYGYTF. CDR3 sequence (DNA): TGTGCCAGCAGTTCTCCTGGGGACAGGAACTATGGCTACACCTTC.

The J gene is TRBJ1-2, the V gene TRBV4-1; no clear D. Per the germline V gene, CDR1 is MGHRA and CDR2 is YSYEKL. V dropped 0 bases and J dropped 1 base, with 9 bases sitting between them. This CDR3 is 15 amino acids long. The CDR3 DNA reads as TGCGCCAGCAGCCAAGACCTGCGGGTTAACTATGGCTACACCTTC. It specifies CASSQDLRVNYGYTF.

The chain carries TRBV19 and TRBJ1-4; D not resolved. This CDR3 contains 12 residues. Trimming shortened V by 7 bases and J by 15 bases, and 18 bases separated the two germline ends. The V gene's germline CDR1 is LNHDA and CDR2 SQIVND (reference sequence). The CDR3 nucleotides are TGTGCCAGTACCAGAACCGGGCAGGAGTTGTTTTTT. It specifies CASTRTGQELFF.

V usage is TRBV9 and J usage is TRBJ2-7; possibly TRBD1 or TRBD2 for D (5 bases each). V lost 1 base and J 0 bases, leaving 8 bases between the germline ends. The CDR3 covers 14 residues. Per the germline V gene, CDR1 is SGDLS and CDR2 is YYNGEE. The CDR3: CASSVRGASYEQYF. The CDR3 nucleotides read TGTGCCAGCAGCGTACGAGGGGCCTCCTACGAGCAGTACTTC. Combining the CDR3 with reference TRBV9 and TRBJ2-7 gives the whole variable domain DSGVTQTPKHLITATGQRVTLRCSPRSGDLSVYWYQQSLDQGLQFLIQYYNGEERAKGNILERFSAQQFPDLHSELNLSSLELGDSALYFCASSVRGASYEQYFGPGTRLTVT.

The table lists this clone with a count of one. This chain uses TRBV7-6 with TRBJ2-5, with TRBD2 matching over 7 bases. The CDR3 contains 14 residues. V shed 1 base, J shed 5 bases, and the junction held 4 bases outside the gene matches. CDR1 SGHVS and CDR2 FNYEAQ come from the germline V gene. The CDR3 coding sequence is TGTGCCAGCAGCTTAGTCGTGGGAGGGGAGACCCAGTACTTC. It translates to CASSLVVGGETQYF. The variable domain in full, completed from reference TRBV7-6 and TRBJ2-5, reads GAGVSQSPRYKVTKRGQDVALRCDPISGHVSLYWYRQALGQGPEFLTYFNYEAQQDKSGLPNDRFSAERPEGSISTLTIQRTEQRDSAMYRCASSLVVGGETQYFGPGTRLLVL.

The chain combines TRBV28 with TRBJ2-1, with 7 nucleotides matching TRBD2. Germline V gives CDR1 MDHEN, CDR2 SYDVKM. The CDR3 has 15 residues. The V gene end was trimmed by 3 bases and the J gene end by 9 bases; junction bases not matched to a gene: 11. DNA for the CDR3: TGTGCCAGCAGTTTTTCGGGAGGAGGAGGCGTTGAGCAGTTCTTC. Its protein product is CASSFSGGGGVEQFF. The whole variable domain, remainder taken from reference TRBV28 and TRBJ2-1, is DVKVTQSSRYLVKRTGEKVFLECVQDMDHENMFWYRQDPGLGLRLIYFSYDVKMKEKGDIPEGYSVSREKKERFSLILESASTNQTSMYLCASSFSGGGGVEQFFGPGTRLTVL.

The chain recombines TRBV5-4 with TRBJ1-1; D gene unclear. This CDR3 spans 14 amino acids. The germline V gene encodes CDR1 SGHNT and CDR2 YYREEE (reference sequence). V shed 3 bases and J shed 0 bases, with 9 bases lying between them. The CDR3 DNA sequence: TGTGCCAGCAGCTCGTCTCTCATGAACACTGAAGCTTTCTTT. Translation gives CASSSSLMNTEAFF.

This clone was seen once. The rearrangement uses TRBV5-4 and TRBJ1-2; possibly TRBD1 for D (5 bases). This CDR3 has 12 amino acids. Germline CDR1 is SGHNT and CDR2 is YYREEE (reference sequence). Trimming took off 3 bases at V and 6 bases at J, with 9 bases between the two ends. The CDR3: CASSSDIDGYTF. CDR3 DNA: TGTGCCAGCAGCTCGGACATCGATGGCTACACCTTC. Full variable domain (missing parts from reference TRBV5-4 and TRBJ1-2): ETGVTQSPTHLIKTRGQQVTLRCSSQSGHNTVSWYQQALGQGPQFIFQYYREEENGRGNFPPRFSGLQFPNYSSELNVNALELDDSALYLCASSSDIDGYTFGSGTRLTVV.

The chain joins TRBV21-1 to TRBJ2-1; TRBD2 reflects the table's D call only, with no check against the DNA. TRBV21-1 is a pseudogene. This CDR3 is 14 amino acids long. This chain's CDR3 is CASSPRTSGEGQFF. CDR3 nucleotides: TGTGCCAGCAGCCCCCGGACTAGCGGGGAAGGGCAGTTCTTC.

V is TRBV27 and J is TRBJ1-1, with a weak D call TRBD1 (5 bases). V shed 1 base and J shed 4 bases, with 13 bases lying between them. Germline V gene data show CDR1 as MNHEY and CDR2 as SMNVEV (reference sequence). This CDR3 is built from 15 residues. DNA for the CDR3: TGTGCCAGCAGTTTATGGGGGAACGGCGGCACTGAAGCTTTCTTT. Its translation: CASSLWGNGGTEAFF.

This clone was recorded only once. The V and J genes are TRBV30 and TRBJ1-2; no clear D. Trimming left V 3 bases short and J 0 bases short, with 14 bases between. CDR3 length equals 15 residues. CDR1 and CDR2 from the germline V gene are GTSNPN and SVGIG (reference sequence). The DNA of the CDR3 is TGTGCCTGGAGCAAACTGGCCCGTTCTAACTATGGCTACACCTTC. The encoded protein is CAWSKLARSNYGYTF.

This clone was counted once. The rearrangement links TRBV27 to TRBJ2-3, with a tentative D call TRBD2 (5 bases). The length of the CDR3 is 15 residues. V was shortened by 5 bases and J by 4 bases, with 16 bases between the two germline ends. CDR1 and CDR2 (germline): MNHEY, SMNVEV (reference sequence). The CDR3 sequence is CASSLRAADPDTQYF. The CDR3 nucleotides read TGTGCCAGCAGTCTACGGGCAGCGGACCCAGATACGCAGTATTTT.

J is TRBJ1-2 and V is TRBV30; unclear D gene. The CDR3 extends over 11 amino acids. The V and J ends lost 1 base and 4 bases respectively, with 4 bases between them. Germline V gene data show CDR1 as GTSNPN and CDR2 as SVGIG (reference sequence). In nucleotides, the CDR3 is TGTGCCTGGAGTGAGGGCTATGGCTACACCTTC. Protein product: CAWSEGYGYTF.

This sequence joins TRBV27 and TRBJ2-3, with D perhaps matching TRBD1 or TRBD2 (5 bases each). The germline gives CDR1 MNHEY, CDR2 SMNVEV (reference sequence). The CDR3 extends over 18 amino acids. Trimming removed 2 bases from V and 3 bases from J, with 21 bases in between. For the CDR3, the DNA is TGTGCCAGCAGTTTAACAGGACTCTCCTCTTTTGGGACAGATACGCAGTATTTT. Encoded protein: CASSLTGLSSFGTDTQYF.